This T cell receptor (beta chain) was sequenced for a study of cytomegalovirus exposure and HLA in healthy donors. A word on this clone: Its antigen is not known.

J was trimmed by 7 bases and V by 4 bases; bases with no gene match: 9. Per germline, CDR1 MNHNS and CDR2 SASEGT. This CDR3 contains 14 residues. Whole-study results and caveats: Fewer N-insertions (relative to the approximately 700-donor mean) were reportedly seen in an Asian-associated ancestry cluster in a later analysis. Listed as cytomegalovirus-associated were 164 TCR beta chains.

The primer mix had 60 Vbeta and 13 Jbeta primers. Original data processing: About 11 million of tens of millions of unique TCR beta chains were shared, per a later count. This table comes from immunoSEQ multiplex PCR, and its TCRdb copy is limited to in-frame clones, with some not included. The V and J calls and clone size come from that table; D and trimming were worked out from the DNA. The data hold about 180,000 clones, with around 82% observed a single time. The rearrangement uses TRBV6-1 and TRBJ1-1; 7 bases are shared with TRBD1. The receptor was isolated from a woman in her 50s in good health and CMV-seropositive. Material for sequencing was PBMCs. CDR3 DNA sequence: TGTGCCAGCAGTGCCCGGACAGGAAACTATGAAGCTTTCTTT. This translates into CASSARTGNYEAFF.